The text below deals with one T cell receptor (beta chain). The authors defined stable hyperthyroidism as no ophthalmopathy within 18 months of follow-up. Clinicians diagnosed using symptoms, serum thyroxine, TRAb, thyroid ultrasound and orbital computed tomography. The authors used Ficoll-Paque density gradient centrifugation to separate PBMCs. The input was approximately 10 ml of fresh peripheral blood. These data come from a study of Graves' ophthalmopathy and Graves' hyperthyroidism. Amplification of the TCR beta CDR3 regions used RNA transcripts (as template). Second-round multiplex PCR came after a first-round RT-PCR that employed HTBI primers. MiXCR, run by TCRdb on the multiplex PCR reads, gives a single entry per CDR3 protein. Of hundreds of thousands of distinct CDR3 sequences listed, about a fifth are singletons. The source material was peripheral blood. The sequence derives from a woman in her late teens or twenties with stable Graves' hyperthyroidism. Some clones in this sample may be carry-over from other donors' samples.

The CDR3 DNA follows: TGCGCCAGCAGCTTCCGACACCCCGGCAACGAGCAGTACTTC. Amino acid sequence: CASSFRHPGNEQYF. The rearrangement links TRBV5-1 to TRBJ2-7; D remains unclear. The CDR3 extends over 14 amino acids. Trimming stripped 2 bases from V and 5 bases from J, with 14 bases between. CDR1 and CDR2 (germline): SGHRS, YFSETQ.